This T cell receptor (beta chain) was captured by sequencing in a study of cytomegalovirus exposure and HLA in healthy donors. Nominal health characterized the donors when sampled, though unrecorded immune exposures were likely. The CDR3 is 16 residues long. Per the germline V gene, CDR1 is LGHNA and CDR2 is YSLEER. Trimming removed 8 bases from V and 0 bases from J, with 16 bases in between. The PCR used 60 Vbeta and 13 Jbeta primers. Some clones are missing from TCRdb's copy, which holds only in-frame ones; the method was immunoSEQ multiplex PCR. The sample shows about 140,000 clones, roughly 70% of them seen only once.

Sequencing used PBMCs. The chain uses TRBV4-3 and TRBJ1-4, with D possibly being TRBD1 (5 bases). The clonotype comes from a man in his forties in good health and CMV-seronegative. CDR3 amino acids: CASAVARAATNEKLFF. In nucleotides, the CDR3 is TGCGCCAGCGCGGTCGCCAGGGCCGCAACTAATGAAAAACTGTTTTTT.